Presented here are 13 T cell receptor beta chains from one specimen sequenced in a study of T cells in women clearing cervical HPV infection. Data came from immunoSEQ multiplex PCR; TCRdb stores just in-frame clones and leaves some out. The listing contains tens of thousands of clones. Sequenced: blood buffy coat. The receptors come from a woman between 18 and 75 years old with a cervical HPV16 infection that either progressed to CIN3+ or cleared (not recorded which).

Points on this clone: Coverage ceases 3 residues before the CDR3 finishes, and the germline J gene fills in the end. The chain recombines TRBV18 with TRBJ1-1; D is unresolved. The germline V gene has CDR1 KGHSH and CDR2 LQKENI. The length of the CDR3 is 16 residues. CDR3 sequence reads: CASSPPLASGKNIAFF. The covered CDR3 bases are TGTGCCAGCTCACCACCGTTAGCTAGCGGAAAAAACATT.

About this clone: The read finishes 3 residues shy of the CDR3 end, and the germline J gene is used to complete it. The genes are TRBV18 and TRBJ1-4; TRBD1 matches 7 bases. The CDR3 is 16 amino acids. Per the germline V gene, CDR1 is KGHSH and CDR2 is LQKENI. The V segment lost 0 bases and the J segment 4 bases; nucleotides outside the gene matches: 5. The CDR3 loop is CASSPPPGQSNEKLFF. The DNA read from the CDR3 is TGTGCCAGCTCACCACCTCCGGGACAGAGTAATGAAAAA.

Regarding this clone: The read stops 3 residues short of the end of the CDR3; the missing end is completed from the germline J gene. The chain couples TRBV5-5 to TRBJ1-2; a weak D match, TRBD1 (6 bases). Germline V CDR1 and CDR2: SGHKS, YYEKEE (reference sequence). The length of the CDR3 is 14 residues. V was trimmed by 4 bases and J by 3 bases, leaving 13 bases between them. The sequenced CDR3 bases are TGTGCCAGCAGCCCACTGACAGGACACTATGGC. This codes for CASSPLTGHYG. The CDR3 reads in full as CASSPLTGHYGYTF.

In regard to this clone: The CDR3 extends 3 residues past the end of the read, so its final part is completed from the germline J gene. The V call is TRBV20-1, the J call TRBJ2-1, with 12 bases matching TRBD2. Germline loops: CDR1 DFQATT, CDR2 SNEGSKA (reference sequence). The V segment lost 4 bases and the J segment 7 bases; nucleotides outside the gene matches: 11. The CDR3 totals 16 residues. Here the CDR3 reads CSAMTSGRGGRNEQFF. The CDR3 DNA, read in part, is TGCAGTGCTATGACTAGCGGGAGAGGTGGTAGGAATGAG.

With respect to this clone: The junction departs from germline at one end; a sequencing error may be responsible. The CDR3 protein is CASAPLPDRQETQYF. CDR3 DNA, as far as it was read: TGTGCCAGCGCACCACTGCCCGACAGGCAAGAGACC. The rearrangement links TRBV18 to TRBJ2-5, with a tentative D call TRBD1 (6 bases). The read gets to within 3 residues of the CDR3 end, and the germline J gene fills in the rest. CDR3 length: 15 residues. Germline V lookup: CDR1 KGHSH, CDR2 LQKENI.

Turning to this clone: The CDR3 is cut off 3 residues early in the read; its end comes from the germline J gene. The V and J genes are TRBV7-2 and TRBJ2-5, with D unresolved. Germline V gene sequence: CDR1 SGHTA, CDR2 FQGNSA. The CDR3 covers 13 residues. V was cut by 1 base and J by 5 bases, with 8 bases left in between. The CDR3 bases that were read are TGTGCCAGCAGCTTAGTCGGGTTGGAGACC. As protein: CASSLVGLET. The full-length CDR3 reads as CASSLVGLETQYF.

As for this clone: The read halts 3 residues ahead of the CDR3 end, with the missing end drawn from the germline J gene. The V call is TRBV20-1, the J call TRBJ2-1, with 10 positions matching TRBD2. With 5 bases clipped from V and 3 bases from J, the junction kept 7 bases outside the gene matches. The CDR3 has 15 amino acids. Germline V gene sequence: CDR1 DFQATT, CDR2 SNEGSKA (reference sequence). The sequenced CDR3 bases are TGCAGTGCTCCCCCGGCTAGCGGGAGCTACAATGAG. Translating gives CSAPPASGSYNE. The CDR3 in its entirety is CSAPPASGSYNEQFF.

A remark on this clone: The CDR3 extends 3 residues past the end of the read, so its final part is completed from the germline J gene. The chain couples TRBV20-1 to TRBJ1-6; 9 bases are shared with TRBD1. The ends lost 3 bases at V and 0 bases at J; junction bases unmatched: 9. The CDR3 covers 18 residues. Germline loops: CDR1 DFQATT, CDR2 SNEGSKA (reference sequence). CDR3 in amino acids: CSARRGTGWASYNSPLHF. The sequenced CDR3 bases are TGCAGTGCTAGGAGGGGGACAGGGTGGGCCTCCTATAATTCACCC.

Turning to this clone: Read data end 3 residues before the CDR3 end; the end is taken from the germline J gene. This rearrangement joins TRBV29-1 to TRBJ1-2; 11 positions agree with TRBD1. The CDR3 is 14 residues long. The V and J ends lost 2 bases and 4 bases, in that order; junction bases with no gene match: 3. Looked up from germline, CDR1 is SQVTM and CDR2 is ANQGSEA. CDR3 DNA (partial): TGCAGCGTTGAAAGGACAGGGGGCGGCTATGGC. Translation: CSVERTGGGYG. The entire CDR3 sequence reads CSVERTGGGYGYTF.

A word on this clone: The CDR3 is cut off 3 residues early in the read; its end comes from the germline J gene. The genes are TRBV5-1 and TRBJ2-2, with D possibly TRBD1 on 5 matching bases. From germline, CDR1 is SGHRS and CDR2 YFSETQ. Trimming cost V 3 bases and J 3 bases, with 18 bases left between them. The CDR3 has 17 amino acids. CDR3 loop: CASSSAPGFSYTGELFF. The sequenced part of the CDR3 DNA is TGCGCCAGCAGCTCGGCCCCAGGGTTTTCGTACACCGGGGAG.

Details on this clone: The sequence runs out 3 residues before the end of the CDR3; the remainder is reconstructed from the germline J gene. This chain uses TRBV7-2 with TRBJ1-1; D remains unclear. The CDR3 is 15 amino acids. In germline, CDR1 is SGHTA, CDR2 FQGNSA. The CDR3 DNA, read in part, is TGTGCCAGCAGCGGGTGGACTAGCGGTTTCTACGAG. Amino acids: CASSGWTSGFYE. In full, the CDR3 is CASSGWTSGFYEAFF.

Details on this clone: The read halts 3 residues ahead of the CDR3 end, with the missing end drawn from the germline J gene. The J gene is TRBJ2-1, the V gene TRBV5-4, with TRBD2 matching 10 bases. The CDR3 totals 16 residues. Germline loops: CDR1 SGHNT, CDR2 YYREEE (reference sequence). V shed 0 bases, J shed 3 bases, and the junction held 3 bases outside the gene matches. The part of the CDR3 DNA that was read is TGTGCCAGCAGCTTGGCCCCTAGCGGGAGCTACAATGAG. This sequence encodes CASSLAPSGSYNE. The whole CDR3 sequence is CASSLAPSGSYNEQFF.

With regard to this clone: The read is 3 residues too short to cover the CDR3 end, so that end is filled in from the germline J gene. The chain has TRBV6-1 and TRBJ2-3, with 8 bases fitting TRBD1. This CDR3 is built from 16 residues. After removal of 1 base from V and 6 bases from J, the junction contained 9 bases not matched to a gene. Germline CDR1 is MNHNS and CDR2 is SASEGT. The CDR3 bases that were read are TGTGCCAGCAGTGAAGGGACAGGGAGATCAGGGGATACG. Its translation is CASSEGTGRSGDT. The full-length CDR3 reads as CASSEGTGRSGDTQYF.